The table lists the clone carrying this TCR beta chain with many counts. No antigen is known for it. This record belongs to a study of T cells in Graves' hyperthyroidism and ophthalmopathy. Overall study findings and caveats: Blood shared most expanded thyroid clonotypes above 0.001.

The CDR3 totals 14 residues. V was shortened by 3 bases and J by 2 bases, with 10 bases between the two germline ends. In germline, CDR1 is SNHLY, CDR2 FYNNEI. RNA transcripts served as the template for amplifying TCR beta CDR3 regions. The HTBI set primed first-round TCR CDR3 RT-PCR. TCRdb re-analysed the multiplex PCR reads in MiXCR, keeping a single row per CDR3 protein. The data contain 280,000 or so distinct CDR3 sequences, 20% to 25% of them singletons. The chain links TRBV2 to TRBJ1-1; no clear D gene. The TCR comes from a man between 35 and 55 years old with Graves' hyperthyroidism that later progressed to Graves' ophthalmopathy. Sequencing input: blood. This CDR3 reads CASSDYKINTEAFF. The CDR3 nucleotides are TGTGCCAGCAGTGATTATAAAATAAACACTGAAGCTTTCTTT.